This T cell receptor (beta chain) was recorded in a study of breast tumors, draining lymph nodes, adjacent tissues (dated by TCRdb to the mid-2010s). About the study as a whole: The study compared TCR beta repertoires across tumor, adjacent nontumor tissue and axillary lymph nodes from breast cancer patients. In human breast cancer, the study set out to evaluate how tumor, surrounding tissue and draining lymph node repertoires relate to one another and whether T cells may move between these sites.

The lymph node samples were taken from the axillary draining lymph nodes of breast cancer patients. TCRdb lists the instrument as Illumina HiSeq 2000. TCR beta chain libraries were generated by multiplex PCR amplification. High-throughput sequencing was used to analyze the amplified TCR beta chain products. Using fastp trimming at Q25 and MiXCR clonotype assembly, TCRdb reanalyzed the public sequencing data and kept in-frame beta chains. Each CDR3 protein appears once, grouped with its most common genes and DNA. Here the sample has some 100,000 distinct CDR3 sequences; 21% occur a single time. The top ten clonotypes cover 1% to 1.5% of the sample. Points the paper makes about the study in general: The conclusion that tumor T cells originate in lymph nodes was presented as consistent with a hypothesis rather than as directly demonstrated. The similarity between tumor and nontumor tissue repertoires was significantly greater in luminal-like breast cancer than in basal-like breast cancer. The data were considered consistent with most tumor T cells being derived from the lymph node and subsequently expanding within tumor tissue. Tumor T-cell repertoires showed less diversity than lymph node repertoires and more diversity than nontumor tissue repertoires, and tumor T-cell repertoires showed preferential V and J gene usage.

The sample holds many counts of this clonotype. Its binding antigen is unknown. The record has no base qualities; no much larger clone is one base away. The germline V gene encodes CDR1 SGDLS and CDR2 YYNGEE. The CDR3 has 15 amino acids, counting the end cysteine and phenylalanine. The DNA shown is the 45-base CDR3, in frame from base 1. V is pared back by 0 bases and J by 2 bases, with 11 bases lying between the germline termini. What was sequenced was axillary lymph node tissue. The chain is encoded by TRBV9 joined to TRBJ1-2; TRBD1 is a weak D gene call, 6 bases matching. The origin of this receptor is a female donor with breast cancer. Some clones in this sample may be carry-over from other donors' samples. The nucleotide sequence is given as TGTGCCAGCAGCGTAGCCCTCGGACAGAACTATGGCTACACCTTC. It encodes CASSVALGQNYGYTF.